The 21 T cell receptor beta chains reported below all come from one sample, sequenced in a study of human T cells and chemical hapten exposure. The sample's time point: healthy volunteer bleed at 6 weeks. Whole blood that had not been fractionated was the source of extracted total RNA. MiXCR, run by TCRdb on the RACE reads, gives a single entry per CDR3 protein. The data contain tens of thousands of distinct CDR3 sequences, 3% to 4.5% of them seen just once; the ten biggest clones take up 4.5% to 7%. Sequences were obtained from whole blood. The receptors originated from a human donor in good health. Some clones in this sample may be carry-over from other donors' samples.

In its sample, this clonotype was seen many times. The chain has TRBV14 and TRBJ2-7; no firm D call. Trimming removed 0 bases from V and 2 bases from J, with 11 bases in between. CDR1 is SGHDN, CDR2 FVKESK, per germline. The CDR3 is made up of 15 amino acids. For the CDR3, the DNA is TGTGCCAGCAGCCAAGACCAGTACAGTCCCTACGAGCAGTACTTC. Protein sequence: CASSQDQYSPYEQYF.

The rearrangement joins TRBV28 to TRBJ2-3; D tentatively fits TRBD1 or TRBD2 (7 bases each). Trimming cost V 3 bases and J 8 bases, with 15 bases left between them. Germline V lookup: CDR1 MDHEN, CDR2 SYDVKM. The CDR3 consists of 14 residues. The DNA of the CDR3 is TGTGCCAGCAGTTTCGAGGGGGCGGGAGTTACGCAGTATTTT. This codes for CASSFEGAGVTQYF.

This clonotype was seen repeatedly, ten times or more. V usage is TRBV5-1 and J usage is TRBJ2-3, with 10 nucleotides matching TRBD2. Germline CDR1 SGHRS, CDR2 YFSETQ. The length of the CDR3 is 15 residues. V lost 4 bases to trimming and J lost 2 bases; unmatched junction nucleotides: 4. The CDR3 region has the DNA TGCGCCAGCAGCCCCAGCGGGAGGGTCACAGATACGCAGTATTTT. Its protein is CASSPSGRVTDTQYF.

In this sample, this clonotype turned up many times. The CDR3 DNA sequence: TGTGCCACCAGCTTTGACGGCTTTTACTACGAGCAGTACTTC. This codes for CATSFDGFYYEQYF. The chain employs TRBV15 and TRBJ2-7; no firm D call. Germline values: CDR1 LNHNV, CDR2 YYDKDF (reference sequence). The CDR3 contains 14 residues. Trimming left V 5 bases short and J 3 bases short, with 14 bases between. Based on the CDR3 plus reference TRBV15 and TRBJ2-7, the full variable domain is DAMVIQNPRYQVTQFGKPVTLSCSQTLNHNVMYWYQQKSSQAPKLLFHYYDKDFNNEADTPDNFQSRRPNTSFCFLDIRSPGLGDTAMYLCATSFDGFYYEQYFGPGTRLTVT.

This clonotype was observed many times. V is TRBV14 and J is TRBJ2-6, with a weak D call TRBD1 (5 bases). The CDR3 spans 17 residues. V was shortened by 3 bases and J by 0 bases, with 12 bases between the two germline ends. CDR1 is SGHDN, CDR2 FVKESK, per germline. The CDR3 loop reads CASSQGRPYSGANVLTF. The CDR3 DNA is TGTGCCAGCAGCCAGGGGCGACCCTACTCTGGGGCCAACGTCCTGACTTTC. The full variable domain, its missing parts supplied by reference TRBV14 and TRBJ2-6, is EAGVTQFPSHSVIEKGQTVTLRCDPISGHDNLYWYRRVMGKEIKFLLHFVKESKQDESGMPNNRFLAERTGGTYSTLKVQPAELEDSGVYFCASSQGRPYSGANVLTFGAGSRLTVL.

J is TRBJ1-1 and V is TRBV7-9; TRBD1 matches at 8 bases. Per germline, CDR1 SEHNR and CDR2 FQNEAQ (reference sequence). The CDR3 covers 13 residues. The V segment lost 10 bases and the J segment 2 bases; nucleotides outside the gene matches: 6. The CDR3 loop reads CAIWTGTNTEAFF. CDR3 sequence (DNA): TGTGCCATTTGGACAGGGACCAACACTGAAGCTTTCTTT. Full variable domain (remainder filled in from reference TRBV7-9 and TRBJ1-1): DTGVSQNPRHKITKRGQNVTFRCDPISEHNRLYWYRQTLGQGPEFLTYFQNEAQLEKSRLLSDRFSAERPKGSFSTLEIQRTEQGDSAMYLCAIWTGTNTEAFFGQGTRLTVV.

This clonotype was counted many times. This chain uses TRBV28 with TRBJ2-1; D is unclear. Trimming took 6 bases from V and 8 from J, leaving 17 bases between them. The germline CDR1 and CDR2 sequences are MDHEN and SYDVKM. The CDR3 loop spans 14 amino acids. In nucleotides, the CDR3 is TGTGCCAGCAGCTTCCCCGCCCCTATATATGAGCAGTTCTTC. This sequence encodes CASSFPAPIYEQFF.

This clonotype was seen once. Being one base from a much bigger clone, this may be a read error. This chain links TRBV11-2 with TRBJ2-1; 16 positions match TRBD2. Germline values: CDR1 SGHAT, CDR2 FQNNGV. Trimming took 4 bases from V and 6 from J; bases not matched to a gene: 6. The CDR3 is made up of 17 amino acids. CDR3 region: CASSSGLAGGRFNEQFF. As DNA, the CDR3 is TGTGCCAGCAGCTCGGGACTAGCGGGAGGGCGCTTCAATGAGCAGTTCTTC. Full variable domain (remainder filled in from reference TRBV11-2 and TRBJ2-1): EAGVAQSPRYKIIEKRQSVAFWCNPISGHATLYWYQQILGQGPKLLIQFQNNGVVDDSQLPKDRFSAERLKGVDSTLKIQPAKLEDSAVYLCASSSGLAGGRFNEQFFGPGTRLTVL.

This clonotype was detected only a few times. This chain joins TRBV27 and TRBJ2-7; 7 bases line up with TRBD1. CDR3 length: 13 amino acids. CDR1 is MNHEY, CDR2 SMNVEV, per germline (reference sequence). The V gene end was trimmed by 7 bases and the J gene end by 2 bases; junction bases not matched to a gene: 5. This CDR3 is CASKNRGPYEQYF. The DNA of the CDR3 is TGTGCCAGCAAAAACAGGGGACCCTACGAGCAGTACTTC.

This clonotype was observed at least ten times. The chain joins TRBV11-2 to TRBJ2-5; D uncertain. Looked up from germline, CDR1 is SGHAT and CDR2 is FQNNGV. V was trimmed by 1 base and J by 4 bases, leaving 10 bases between them. The CDR3 spans 14 residues. In DNA, the CDR3 is TGTGCCAGCAGCTTAGTTGGGCATCCAGAGACCCAGTACTTC. This translates into CASSLVGHPETQYF.

In this sample, this clonotype turned up a few times. J is TRBJ2-7 and V is TRBV28; no clear D. The CDR3 sequence is 12 residues long. The germline V gene encodes CDR1 MDHEN and CDR2 SYDVKM. V was cut by 5 bases and J by 1 base, with 6 bases left in between. The CDR3 DNA follows: TGTGCCAGCAGTGTCCCTTCCTACGAGCAGTACTTC. Residues: CASSVPSYEQYF.

As for this clonotype: Being one base from a much bigger clone, this may be a read error. The chain joins TRBV6-2 or TRBV6-3 to TRBJ1-5, with TRBD1 as a possible D gene (5 bases). CDR3 length equals 14 residues. In germline, CDR1 is MNHEY, CDR2 SVGEGT. Deletions cut 0 bases from V and 9 bases from J, with 12 bases between. This CDR3 reads CASSYSGHVAPQHF. DNA for the CDR3: TGTGCCAGCAGTTACTCGGGGCACGTGGCGCCCCAGCATTTT.

This clonotype was observed a handful of times. The chain combines TRBV28 with TRBJ2-7, with 12 positions matching TRBD2. The CDR3 loop spans 16 amino acids. Germline V lookup: CDR1 MDHEN, CDR2 SYDVKM. Trimming at V came to 5 bases and at J to 3 bases, leaving 8 bases not matched to a gene. CDR3 bases: TGTGCCAGCAGTCCCTCGACTAGCGGGAGTATCTACGAGCAGTACTTC. Amino acid sequence: CASSPSTSGSIYEQYF.

J is TRBJ2-5 and V is TRBV9; 7 bases align to TRBD1. From germline, CDR1 is SGDLS and CDR2 YYNGEE. CDR3 length: 16 amino acids. The junction had 10 bases not matched to a gene; V was cut back by 4 bases and J by 1 base. CDR3 coding DNA: TGTGCCAGCAGCCCTCGGACAGGTGGAGCCCAAGAGACCCAGTACTTC. Its translation is CASSPRTGGAQETQYF.

This clonotype was observed many times. The V call is TRBV29-1, the J call TRBJ2-4; D gene unclear. The CDR3 length is 13 residues. The ends were cut back, 2 bases at V and 0 bases at J, with 5 bases in the middle. Per germline, CDR1 SQVTM and CDR2 ANQGSEA. CDR3 nucleotides: TGCAGCGTTGAAAAGACAGCCAAAAACATTCAGTACTTC. Residues: CSVEKTAKNIQYF.

Regarding this clonotype: This may arise from a read error, as a much more abundant clone is one base away. The chain joins TRBV5-1 to TRBJ2-5; 7 bases map to TRBD2. V shed 4 bases and J 4 bases; nucleotides not matched to a gene: 4. The CDR3 runs 13 residues. Looked up from germline, CDR1 is SGHRS and CDR2 is YFSETQ. This chain's CDR3 is CASSGLVGETQYF. The CDR3 DNA sequence: TGCGCCAGCAGCGGACTAGTGGGAGAGACCCAGTACTTC.

This clonotype was detected many times. At one of its ends the junction is not consistent with the germline gene, which may arise from a read error. The genes are TRBV6-1 and TRBJ2-1; D ambiguous. The length of the CDR3 is 15 residues. The germline V gene encodes CDR1 MNHNS and CDR2 SASEGT. CDR3 nucleotide sequence: TGTGCCAGCGGTGATAGGGCGAAACCCACCAATGAGCAGTTCTTC. Its translation: CASGDRAKPTNEQFF.

The chain is built from TRBV3-1 and TRBJ1-3, with 8 nucleotides matching TRBD1. The germline CDR1 and CDR2 sequences are LGHDT and YNNKEL (reference sequence). CDR3 length equals 16 residues. J gave up 1 base and V 3 bases, and 5 bases lay outside the gene matches. The CDR3 sequence: CASSHGQGRSGNTIYF. CDR3 in DNA: TGTGCCAGCAGCCATGGACAGGGTCGGTCTGGAAACACCATATATTTT.

The gene calls are TRBV4-1 and TRBJ1-3; D might be TRBD1 (5 bases). V was pared by 2 bases and J by 1 base, with 12 bases between. The CDR3 runs 16 residues. Germline values: CDR1 MGHRA, CDR2 YSYEKL. The CDR3 reads CASSQFQGLSGNTIYF. CDR3 sequence (DNA): TGCGCCAGCAGCCAATTCCAGGGTTTGTCTGGAAACACCATATATTTT.

This chain connects TRBV10-3 to TRBJ1-1; D uncertain. CDR1 is ENHRY, CDR2 SYGVKD, per germline. The CDR3 sequence is 14 residues long. Trimming cost V 6 bases and J 1 base, with 12 bases left between them. The chain's CDR3 is CAIRGETGNTEAFF. The CDR3 nucleotides read TGTGCCATCAGAGGAGAGACCGGGAACACTGAAGCTTTCTTT.

This clonotype occurred a few times. The rearrangement links TRBV20-1 to TRBJ1-4, with D hard to call. The CDR3 is made up of 12 amino acids. Germline V gene lookup returns CDR1 DFQATT and CDR2 SNEGSKA (reference sequence). Trimming took 3 bases from V and 4 from J, leaving 6 bases between them. CDR3 nucleotide sequence: TGCAGTGCTAGTTTATTTAATGAAAAACTGTTTTTT. This translates into CSASLFNEKLFF.